This T cell receptor (beta chain) was obtained from a study of cytomegalovirus exposure and HLA in healthy donors. Broader study findings: Later analysis showed most CMV-associated TCR beta chains appearing HLA-restricted. One variant, a missense change in DCLRE1C, was linked in a later analysis to TCR beta V- and J-gene trimming.

Amplification used 60 Vbeta primers and 13 Jbeta primers. Assay used: immunoSEQ multiplex PCR; TCRdb lists only in-frame clones, some missing. The data hold around 210,000 clones, with 70% to 90% observed a single time. Deletions cut 6 bases from V and 6 bases from J, with 16 bases between. The CDR3 totals 13 residues. The germline V gene encodes CDR1 SGHRS and CDR2 YFSETQ. Of note for this clone: What it binds is unknown.

This rearrangement joins TRBV5-1 to TRBJ2-7; D possibly corresponds to TRBD2 (7 bases). This receptor was obtained from a girl aged 2 to 10 in good health and CMV-seronegative. Sequencing was carried out using PBMCs. The CDR3 DNA is TGCGCCAGCAAGGGGGGGGAAAGGTTCGAGCAGTACTTC. Translation: CASKGGERFEQYF.